These 2 T cell receptor beta chains came from one sample sequenced in a study of cytotoxic CD8 clonotypes in ibrutinib-treated CLL. The repertoire was sequenced with immunoSEQ multiplex PCR; TCRdb's copy has only in-frame clones and lacks some. In the table there are around 5,500 clones, around two thirds of which are singletons. The specimen comprised PBMCs, sampled before ibrutinib treatment. All receptors come from a human donor with chronic lymphocytic leukemia.

The chain joins TRBV2 to TRBJ2-7; TRBD1 is a possible D gene (6 bases). The CDR3 contains 14 residues. CDR1 is SNHLY, CDR2 FYNNEI, per germline. Trimming removed 6 bases from V and 0 bases from J, with 12 bases in between. The CDR3 DNA follows: TGTGCCAGCAGACTAACAGGGTTCTCCTACGAGCAGTACTTC. Translating it yields CASRLTGFSYEQYF.

This chain connects TRBV6-6 to TRBJ2-6; the D gene is possibly TRBD2 (5 bases). The V end was cut by 2 bases, the J end by 2 bases, with 7 bases between. CDR1 is MNHNY and CDR2 is SVGAGI in the germline V gene (reference sequence). CDR3 length equals 15 residues. CDR3 residues: CASSYRGTGANVLTF. For the CDR3, the DNA is TGTGCCAGCAGTTACCGGGGAACTGGGGCCAACGTCCTGACTTTC.